The 32 T cell receptor beta chains below were found in one sample sequenced in a study of cytomegalovirus exposure and HLA in healthy donors. Measured with immunoSEQ multiplex PCR; TCRdb has only the in-frame clones, and not every one. Of some 130,000 clones detected, almost 85% appear once; the ten largest clones hold roughly 29%. Sequencing was done on a sample of PBMCs. The origin of the receptors is a man aged 25-45 years in good health and CMV-seropositive.

This chain joins TRBV5-5 and TRBJ2-5; TRBD1 agrees at 8 bases. J lost 4 bases, V lost 3 bases, and 8 bases had no gene match. This CDR3 spans 15 amino acids. Germline loops: CDR1 SGHKS, CDR2 YYEKEE (reference sequence). CDR3 DNA sequence: TGTGCCAGCAGCTCCACCGGGACAGGACTAGAGACCCAGTACTTC. This sequence encodes CASSSTGTGLETQYF.

The chain uses TRBV6-1 and TRBJ1-1; 8 bases match TRBD1. This CDR3 is built from 14 residues. Germline V gene sequence: CDR1 MNHNS, CDR2 SASEGT. V trimming: 5 bases; J trimming: 0 bases; junction bases outside the gene matches: 2. CDR3 sequence (DNA): TGTGCCAGCAGTTCAGGGGGCCTGAACACTGAAGCTTTCTTT. Translation: CASSSGGLNTEAFF.

The V call is TRBV25-1, the J call TRBJ1-2, with D possibly TRBD1 on 5 matching bases. This CDR3 has 12 residues. Trimming shortened V by 4 bases and J by 4 bases, and 7 bases separated the two germline ends. The V gene's germline CDR1 is MGHDK and CDR2 SYGVNS. The CDR3 protein is CASSAGIYGYTF. As DNA, the CDR3 is TGTGCCAGCAGTGCAGGGATCTATGGCTACACCTTC.

In its sample, this clone was seen a few times. The CDR3 loop is CASKGFSLYEQYF. The CDR3 region has the DNA TGTGCCAGCAAGGGGTTTTCCCTCTACGAGCAGTACTTC. The gene calls are TRBV2 and TRBJ2-7; D may be TRBD1 (5 bases). In germline, CDR1 is SNHLY, CDR2 FYNNEI. There are 13 residues in the CDR3. With 7 bases removed from V and 3 bases from J, the gap between germline ends came to 13 bases.

This rearrangement joins TRBV5-4 to TRBJ2-2, with 7 bases aligning to TRBD1. Unmatched junction bases numbered 7, after V lost 2 bases and J lost 6 bases. The CDR3 covers 15 residues. Germline-derived CDR1 and CDR2 are SGHNT and YYREEE (reference sequence). The chain's CDR3 is CASSFQGVRAGELFF. The CDR3 nucleotides are TGTGCCAGCAGCTTCCAGGGGGTCCGTGCCGGGGAGCTGTTTTTT.

The rearrangement uses TRBV15 and TRBJ2-2; 8 bases map to TRBD1. The CDR3 contains 14 residues. The germline V gene has CDR1 LNHNV and CDR2 YYDKDF (reference sequence). V shed 5 bases, J shed 6 bases, and the junction held 5 bases outside the gene matches. CDR3 sequence (DNA): TGTGCCACCAGCGGGGACAGGCGGGCCGGGGAGCTGTTTTTT. Its translation is CATSGDRRAGELFF.

J is TRBJ2-1 and V is TRBV6-1, with TRBD1 as a possible D gene (6 bases). Trimming removed 5 bases at V and 5 bases at J, with 13 bases between. The V gene's germline CDR1 is MNHNS and CDR2 SASEGT. This CDR3 has 14 residues. CDR3 loop: CASSHGQGNNEQFF. CDR3 nucleotide sequence: TGTGCCAGCAGTCACGGGCAGGGGAACAATGAGCAGTTCTTC.

V and J are TRBV9 and TRBJ1-5; 10 bases agree with TRBD1. Trimming at V came to 3 bases and at J to 11 bases, leaving 8 bases not matched to a gene. The CDR3 runs 14 residues. Per the germline V gene, CDR1 is SGDLS and CDR2 is YYNGEE. CDR3 sequence reads: CASSAGDRGGTQHF. In nucleotides, the CDR3 is TGTGCCAGCAGCGCGGGGGACAGGGGAGGTACCCAGCATTTT.

This chain joins TRBV7-8 and TRBJ2-4; 8 positions agree with TRBD1. Germline V gives CDR1 SGHVS, CDR2 FQNEAQ. This CDR3 comprises 17 residues. Trimming at V came to 3 bases and at J to 4 bases, leaving 11 bases not matched to a gene. The CDR3 reads CASSLAPGTGDKNIQYF. The CDR3 DNA reads as TGTGCCAGCAGCTTGGCTCCCGGGACAGGTGATAAAAACATTCAGTACTTC.

This clone has a single count. The V gene is TRBV2, the J gene TRBJ1-1; TRBD1 matches at 9 bases. CDR3 size: 16 residues. Per the germline V gene, CDR1 is SNHLY and CDR2 is FYNNEI. With V trimmed by 2 bases and J by 5 bases, 9 bases remained unmatched. The CDR3 spells CASSEQGVGQGTEAFF. Here the CDR3 DNA reads TGTGCCAGCAGTGAACAGGGGGTGGGACAGGGAACTGAAGCTTTCTTT.

This clone was picked up one time. The chain carries TRBV6-4 and TRBJ2-2; 7 positions agree with TRBD1. Germline CDR1 MRHNA, CDR2 SNTAGT. CDR3 size: 15 residues. V shed 6 bases and J 0 bases; nucleotides not matched to a gene: 4. The CDR3, as DNA: TGTGCCAGCAGAGCCGGGACAGCGAACACCGGGGAGCTGTTTTTT. This gives the protein CASRAGTANTGELFF.

This clone turned up a few times. V usage is TRBV18 and J usage is TRBJ1-1; 7 bases map to TRBD1. With 1 base clipped from V and 5 bases from J, the junction kept 4 bases outside the gene matches. CDR1 is KGHSH and CDR2 is LQKENI in the germline V gene. The CDR3 totals 14 residues. The CDR3: CASSPQGAGTEAFF. The CDR3 coding sequence is TGTGCCAGCTCACCACAGGGGGCCGGGACTGAAGCTTTCTTT.

This clone was recorded once. The chain is built from TRBV14 and TRBJ2-3, with D unresolved. Germline V gives CDR1 SGHDN, CDR2 FVKESK. The V and J ends lost 1 base and 2 bases respectively, with 16 bases between them. The CDR3 has 17 residues. CDR3 sequence: CASSQGVGWAITDTQYF. The CDR3 DNA reads as TGTGCCAGCAGCCAAGGCGTAGGATGGGCTATCACAGATACGCAGTATTTT.

A few counts support this clone. The chain recombines TRBV6-5 with TRBJ2-7; tentatively, D is TRBD2 (5 bases). The CDR3 loop spans 14 amino acids. In germline, CDR1 is MNHEY, CDR2 SVGAGI. The V and J ends lost 6 bases and 3 bases respectively, with 15 bases between them. As DNA, the CDR3 is TGTGCCAGCAGGGGTGGAGTCGGGGTCTACGAGCAGTACTTC. Protein: CASRGGVGVYEQYF.

This chain uses TRBV7-8 with TRBJ2-4; 7 nucleotides line up with TRBD2. J was trimmed by 1 base and V by 1 base; bases with no gene match: 1. Germline assignment: CDR1 SGHVS and CDR2 FQNEAQ. The CDR3 contains 15 residues. The CDR3 DNA reads TGTGCCAGCAGCTTAGACGGGGGGGCCAAAAACATTCAGTACTTC. This codes for CASSLDGGAKNIQYF.

The rearrangement links TRBV6-6 to TRBJ2-5, with no clear D. Germline V gene sequence: CDR1 MNHNY, CDR2 SVGAGI (reference sequence). This CDR3 contains 13 residues. V was pared by 0 bases and J by 7 bases, with 9 bases between. CDR3 residues: CASSYSGAGTQYF. The CDR3 DNA reads as TGTGCCAGCAGTTACTCTGGTGCCGGGACCCAGTACTTC.

The V and J genes are TRBV2 and TRBJ2-2, with 9 bases identical to TRBD1. The germline V gene has CDR1 SNHLY and CDR2 FYNNEI. The CDR3 spans 16 residues. Losses at the gene ends were 6 bases for V and 3 bases for J; bases not matched to a gene: 8. In DNA, the CDR3 is TGTGCCAGCAGAGCCGGGGACAGGGCTTACACCGGGGAGCTGTTTTTT. This translates into CASRAGDRAYTGELFF. The whole variable domain, filled in from reference TRBV2 and TRBJ2-2, reads EPEVTQTPSHQVTQMGQEVILRCVPISNHLYFYWYRQILGQKVEFLVSFYNNEISEKSEIFDDQFSVERPDGSNFTLKIRSTKLEDSAMYFCASRAGDRAYTGELFFGEGSRLTVL.

V gene TRBV7-9 combines with J gene TRBJ2-7; D is ambiguous. CDR1 and CDR2 from the germline V gene are SEHNR and FQNEAQ (reference sequence). The CDR3 covers 15 residues. Between the trimmed V and J ends, which lost 4 bases and 0 bases, there was a span of 13 bases. Here the CDR3 DNA reads TGTGCCAGCAGCTCGGATGACACGTTCTCCTACGAGCAGTACTTC. Its protein product is CASSSDDTFSYEQYF.

The CDR3 reads CASSLRTSGTDTQYF. As DNA, the CDR3 is TGCGCCAGCAGCTTGCGGACTAGCGGAACAGATACGCAGTATTTT. The genes are TRBV5-1 and TRBJ2-3; 10 positions match TRBD2. V lost 1 base to trimming and J lost 3 bases; unmatched junction nucleotides: 2. There are 15 residues in the CDR3. The germline CDR1 and CDR2 sequences are SGHRS and YFSETQ. Complete variable domain (other parts from reference TRBV5-1 and TRBJ2-3): KAGVTQTPRYLIKTRGQQVTLSCSPISGHRSVSWYQQTPGQGLQFLFEYFSETQRNKGNFPGRFSGRQFSNSRSEMNVSTLELGDSALYLCASSLRTSGTDTQYFGPGTRLTVL.

The rearrangement joins TRBV5-6 to TRBJ1-5; weak D call: TRBD1 (6 bases). The CDR3 is 16 amino acids. Germline CDR1 and CDR2: SGHDT and YYEEEE. V dropped 4 bases and J dropped 1 base, with 15 bases sitting between them. Here the CDR3 reads CASSIYRAGSNQPQHF. As DNA, the CDR3 is TGTGCCAGCAGCATATACAGGGCCGGGAGCAATCAGCCCCAGCATTTT.

Note on this clone: The sample has other DNA sequences that encode this CDR3 too. The DNA of the CDR3 is TGTGCCAGCAGCCTAACAGGGATGAACACTGAAGCTTTCTTT. Translated, it gives CASSLTGMNTEAFF. The rearrangement joins TRBV7-9 to TRBJ1-1, with D perhaps TRBD1 (6 bases). This CDR3 contains 14 residues. V shed 5 bases and J shed 0 bases, with 10 bases lying between them. Germline assignment: CDR1 SEHNR and CDR2 FQNEAQ (reference sequence).

V gene TRBV7-3 combines with J gene TRBJ2-7; D may be TRBD1 (5 bases). Germline CDR1 SGHTA, CDR2 FQGTGA. Trimming pared 5 bases from V and 6 bases from J, leaving 11 bases between. The length of the CDR3 is 12 residues. CDR3 protein: CASSGAAREQYF. Written as DNA, the CDR3 is TGTGCCAGCAGCGGGGCGGCCCGCGAGCAGTACTTC. Supplemented by reference TRBV7-3 and TRBJ2-7, the full variable domain reads GAGVSQTPSNKVTEKGKYVELRCDPISGHTALYWYRQSLGQGPEFLIYFQGTGAADDSGLPNDRFFAVRPEGSVSTLKIQRTERGDSAVYLCASSGAAREQYFGPGTRLTVT.

The chain is built from TRBV7-2 and TRBJ1-2, with a tentative D call TRBD1 (5 bases). Deletions cut 6 bases from V and 3 bases from J, with 17 bases between. From germline, CDR1 is SGHTA and CDR2 FQGNSA. The CDR3 is made up of 15 amino acids. The CDR3, as DNA: TGTGCCAGCAGACACAAGGGGCGCAGGGACTATGGCTACACCTTC. This codes for CASRHKGRRDYGYTF.

This clone was seen only a few times. In nucleotides, the CDR3 is TGTGCCAGCAGCTTAACCGGCGGAGACTACGAGCAGTACTTC. As protein: CASSLTGGDYEQYF. The chain recombines TRBV7-2 with TRBJ2-7; D not resolved. This CDR3 spans 14 amino acids. V lost 2 bases to trimming and J lost 3 bases, with 11 bases between them. Germline V gene data show CDR1 as SGHTA and CDR2 as FQGNSA.

This clone came up once. The chain has TRBV6-5 and TRBJ2-5, with 11 bases fitting TRBD1. The ends lost 6 bases at V and 4 bases at J; junction bases unmatched: 7. CDR3 length: 15 residues. CDR1 and CDR2 from the germline V gene are MNHEY and SVGAGI. CDR3 amino acids: CASSRDRGEGETQYF. The DNA for the CDR3 is TGTGCCAGCAGCCGGGACAGGGGGGAGGGAGAGACCCAGTACTTC.

This sequence joins TRBV1 and TRBJ2-2; TRBD2, as called in the table, went unchecked against the DNA. TRBV1 is labeled a pseudogene. The CDR3 length is 13 residues. CDR3 DNA: TGCACCAGCAGCCCTCGGAGGGCCGGGGAGCTGTTTTTT. Protein sequence: CTSSPRRAGELFF.

The rearrangement uses TRBV5-6 and TRBJ1-2; no clear D. The V end was cut by 5 bases, the J end by 7 bases, with 21 bases between. Germline V gene sequence: CDR1 SGHDT, CDR2 YYEEEE. The CDR3 length is 15 residues. The CDR3 sequence: CASSSGRTSGSGYTF. In nucleotides, the CDR3 is TGTGCCAGCAGTAGCGGTAGGACCTCCGGGAGTGGCTACACCTTC.

This clone was picked up one time. This chain joins TRBV7-2 and TRBJ2-2, with 14 bases matching TRBD2. The ends lost 1 base at V and 7 bases at J; junction bases unmatched: 8. There are 18 residues in the CDR3. CDR1 is SGHTA and CDR2 is FQGNSA in the germline V gene. The CDR3 is CASSLGLAGLAGGGELFF. The CDR3 region has the DNA TGTGCCAGCAGCTTAGGCCTCGCCGGACTAGCGGGGGGCGGGGAGCTGTTTTTT.

This clone was detected only once. The chain uses TRBV6-4 and TRBJ1-2, with 8 bases aligning to TRBD1. The junction had 4 bases not matched to a gene; V was cut back by 4 bases and J by 3 bases. Germline CDR1 MRHNA, CDR2 SNTAGT. CDR3 length: 14 amino acids. In nucleotides, the CDR3 is TGTGCCAGCAGTGCAGGGGGCGCGGACTATGGCTACACCTTC. Residues: CASSAGGADYGYTF.

This clone came up once. The CDR3 protein is CASSDSGLAGVGEQFF. The CDR3 DNA is TGTGCCAGCAGTGACTCGGGACTAGCGGGAGTAGGAGAGCAGTTCTTC. This chain joins TRBV6-4 and TRBJ2-1; 14 bases agree with TRBD2. The CDR3 loop spans 16 amino acids. The V segment lost 0 bases and the J segment 10 bases; nucleotides outside the gene matches: 5. Per the germline V gene, CDR1 is MRHNA and CDR2 is SNTAGT.

This clone has a count of ten or more. In the same sample, other DNA sequences code for this CDR3. J is TRBJ2-7 and V is TRBV6-5; 8 bases match TRBD2. With 0 bases clipped from V and 0 bases from J, the junction kept 1 base outside the gene matches. Germline CDR1 reads MNHEY; CDR2 reads SVGAGI. The CDR3 is 15 amino acids. CDR3 coding DNA: TGTGCCAGCAGTTACTCAAGCGGGAGCTCCTACGAGCAGTACTTC. Translated: CASSYSSGSSYEQYF.

The sample holds many counts of this clone. The V gene is TRBV7-2, the J gene TRBJ2-5; 7 bases agree with TRBD1. CDR1 and CDR2 from the germline V gene are SGHTA and FQGNSA. J was trimmed by 7 bases and V by 5 bases; bases with no gene match: 13. The CDR3 has 15 residues. The CDR3 DNA sequence: TGTGCCAGCAGCCCCACAGGGGCCCGAGGTCGGACCCAGTACTTC. It encodes CASSPTGARGRTQYF.